The table lists the clone carrying this TCR beta chain with a few counts. Antigen unknown. From the RT-PCR reads, TCRdb called clonotypes with MiXCR, one entry per CDR3 protein. The data show over 650,000 distinct CDR3 sequences, around 20% seen once. The germline gives CDR1 MNHNS, CDR2 SASEGT. This CDR3 comprises 15 residues. The trim removed 6 bases at V and 4 bases at J, leaving 8 bases unmatched. These data belong to a study of response to subunit inactivated influenza vaccine. Overall study findings and caveats: The authors suggested that few new T cells are recruited per seasonal influenza vaccination.

This chain connects TRBV6-1 to TRBJ2-7, with TRBD1 identical over 11 bases. The source of this sequence is a man over 45 who received an inactivated influenza vaccine. The sequences come from PBMCs from blood, collected more than 4 days after vaccination. CDR3 coding DNA: TGTGCCAGCAGAGATAGGACAGGGGGCGCTTACGAGCAGTACTTC. As protein: CASRDRTGGAYEQYF.